The present T cell receptor beta chain was sequenced within a study of shared T cell receptors in the human thymus. Germline CDR1 MGHRA, CDR2 YSYEKL. The CDR3 consists of 13 residues. Trimming removed 7 bases at V and 5 bases at J, with 11 bases between. The table came from immunoSEQ multiplex PCR; TCRdb's copy has only in-frame clones and leaves some out. The sample has 63,000 or so clones, roughly 95% seen once. Sample: thymocytes. The chain links TRBV4-1 to TRBJ2-2; D is possibly TRBD1 (7 bases). The TCR comes from a human donor. The CDR3 is CASTGGPTGELFF. The CDR3 DNA is TGCGCCAGCACAGGGGGGCCTACCGGGGAGCTGTTTTTT.